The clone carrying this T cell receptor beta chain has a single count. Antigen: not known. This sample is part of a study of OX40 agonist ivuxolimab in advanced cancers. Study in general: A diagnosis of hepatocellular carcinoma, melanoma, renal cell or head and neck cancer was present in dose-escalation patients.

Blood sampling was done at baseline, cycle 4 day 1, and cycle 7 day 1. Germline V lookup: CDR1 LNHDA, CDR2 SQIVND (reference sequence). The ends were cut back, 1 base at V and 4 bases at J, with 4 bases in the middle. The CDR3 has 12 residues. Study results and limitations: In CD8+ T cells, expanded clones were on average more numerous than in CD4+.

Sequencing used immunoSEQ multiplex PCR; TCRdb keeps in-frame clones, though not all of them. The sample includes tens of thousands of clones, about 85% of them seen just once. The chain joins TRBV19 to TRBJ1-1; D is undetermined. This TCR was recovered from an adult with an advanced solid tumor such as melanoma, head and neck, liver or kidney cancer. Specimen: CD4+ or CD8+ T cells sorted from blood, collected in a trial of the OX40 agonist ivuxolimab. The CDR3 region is CASSIGLTEAFF. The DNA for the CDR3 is TGTGCCAGTAGTATAGGTCTCACTGAAGCTTTCTTT.